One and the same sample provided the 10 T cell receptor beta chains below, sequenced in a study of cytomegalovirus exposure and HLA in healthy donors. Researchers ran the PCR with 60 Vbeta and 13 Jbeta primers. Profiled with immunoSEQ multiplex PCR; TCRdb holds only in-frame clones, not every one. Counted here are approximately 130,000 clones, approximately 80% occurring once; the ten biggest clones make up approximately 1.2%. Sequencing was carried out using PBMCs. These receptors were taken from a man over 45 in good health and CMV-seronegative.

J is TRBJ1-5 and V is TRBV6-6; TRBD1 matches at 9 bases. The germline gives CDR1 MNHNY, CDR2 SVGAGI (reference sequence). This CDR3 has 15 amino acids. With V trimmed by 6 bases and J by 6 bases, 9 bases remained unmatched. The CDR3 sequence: CASRPGTGSSQPQHF. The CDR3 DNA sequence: TGTGCCAGCAGACCCGGGACAGGGAGTAGTCAGCCCCAGCATTTT.

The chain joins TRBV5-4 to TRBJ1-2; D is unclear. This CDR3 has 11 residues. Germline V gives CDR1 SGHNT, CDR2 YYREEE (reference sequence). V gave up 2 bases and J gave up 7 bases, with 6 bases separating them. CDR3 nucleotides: TGTGCCAGCAGCTTCGGTGTTGGCTACACCTTC. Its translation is CASSFGVGYTF. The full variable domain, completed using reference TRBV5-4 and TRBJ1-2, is ETGVTQSPTHLIKTRGQQVTLRCSSQSGHNTVSWYQQALGQGPQFIFQYYREEENGRGNFPPRFSGLQFPNYSSELNVNALELDDSALYLCASSFGVGYTFGSGTRLTVV.

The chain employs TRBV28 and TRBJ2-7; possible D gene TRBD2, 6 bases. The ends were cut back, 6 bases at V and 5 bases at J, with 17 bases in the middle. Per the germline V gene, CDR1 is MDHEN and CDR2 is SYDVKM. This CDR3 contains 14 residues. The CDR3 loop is CASSYGSGPHEQYF. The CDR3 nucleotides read TGTGCCAGCAGCTACGGGAGCGGGCCCCACGAGCAGTACTTC.

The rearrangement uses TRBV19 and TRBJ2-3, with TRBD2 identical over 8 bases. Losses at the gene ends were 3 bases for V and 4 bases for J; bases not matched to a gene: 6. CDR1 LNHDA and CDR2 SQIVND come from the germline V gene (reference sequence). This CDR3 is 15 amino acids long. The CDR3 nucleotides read TGTGCCAGTAGTATGAAGGCGGGAGGCCCAGATACGCAGTATTTT. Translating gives CASSMKAGGPDTQYF.

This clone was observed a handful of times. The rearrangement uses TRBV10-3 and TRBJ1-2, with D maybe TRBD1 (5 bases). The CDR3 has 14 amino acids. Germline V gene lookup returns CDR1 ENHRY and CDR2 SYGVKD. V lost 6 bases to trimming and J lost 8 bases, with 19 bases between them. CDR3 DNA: TGTGCCATCAGACAATCCACAGGAGACTTAGGCTACACCTTC. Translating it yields CAIRQSTGDLGYTF.

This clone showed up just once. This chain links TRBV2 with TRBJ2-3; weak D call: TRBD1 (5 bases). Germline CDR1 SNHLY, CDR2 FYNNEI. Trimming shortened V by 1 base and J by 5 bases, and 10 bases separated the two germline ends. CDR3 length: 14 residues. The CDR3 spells CASSEDRSIDTQYF. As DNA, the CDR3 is TGTGCCAGCAGTGAAGACAGGTCTATAGATACGCAGTATTTT.

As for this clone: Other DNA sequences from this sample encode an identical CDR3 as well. Written as DNA, the CDR3 is TGTGCCAGCAGCAAAGAGCGTGGGACAGCGCTTAACACTGAAGCTTTCTTT. It is translated as CASSKERGTALNTEAFF. V and J are TRBV21-1 and TRBJ1-1; TRBD1, as called in the table, went unchecked against the DNA. TRBV21-1 is annotated as a pseudogene. The CDR3 is 17 residues long.

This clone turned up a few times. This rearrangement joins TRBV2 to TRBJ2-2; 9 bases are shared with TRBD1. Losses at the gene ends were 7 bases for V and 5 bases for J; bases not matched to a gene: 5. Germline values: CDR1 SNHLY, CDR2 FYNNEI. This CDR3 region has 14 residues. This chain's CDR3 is CASIGQGKTGELFF. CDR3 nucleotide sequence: TGTGCCAGCATCGGACAGGGGAAGACCGGGGAGCTGTTTTTT.

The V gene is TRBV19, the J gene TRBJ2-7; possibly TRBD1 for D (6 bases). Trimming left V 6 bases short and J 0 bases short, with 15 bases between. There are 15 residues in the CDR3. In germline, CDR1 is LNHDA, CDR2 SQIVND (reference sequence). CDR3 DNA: TGTGCCAGTAGAGAACAGGGAGAGAGCTCCTACGAGCAGTACTTC. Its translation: CASREQGESSYEQYF.

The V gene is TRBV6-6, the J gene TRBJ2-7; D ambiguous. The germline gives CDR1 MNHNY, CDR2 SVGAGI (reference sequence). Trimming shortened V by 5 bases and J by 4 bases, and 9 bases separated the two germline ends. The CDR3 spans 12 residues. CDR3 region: CASSPSGYEQYF. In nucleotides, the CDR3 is TGTGCCAGCAGTCCGTCAGGATACGAGCAGTACTTC.